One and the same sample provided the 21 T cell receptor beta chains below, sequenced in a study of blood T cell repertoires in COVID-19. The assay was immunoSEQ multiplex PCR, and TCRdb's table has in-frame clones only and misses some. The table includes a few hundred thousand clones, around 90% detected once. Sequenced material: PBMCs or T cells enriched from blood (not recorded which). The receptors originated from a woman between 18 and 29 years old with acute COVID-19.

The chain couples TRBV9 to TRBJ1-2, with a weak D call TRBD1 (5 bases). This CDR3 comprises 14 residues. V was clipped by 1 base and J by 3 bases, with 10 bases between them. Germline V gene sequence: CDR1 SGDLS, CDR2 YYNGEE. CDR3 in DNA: TGTGCCAGCAGCGTAATCGACAGCGACTATGGCTACACCTTC. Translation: CASSVIDSDYGYTF.

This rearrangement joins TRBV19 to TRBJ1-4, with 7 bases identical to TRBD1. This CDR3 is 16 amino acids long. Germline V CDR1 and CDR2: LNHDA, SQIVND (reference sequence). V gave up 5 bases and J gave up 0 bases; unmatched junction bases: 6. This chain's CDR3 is CASSLSGGATNEKLFF. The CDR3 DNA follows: TGTGCCAGTAGTCTCTCAGGGGGTGCAACTAATGAAAAACTGTTTTTT.

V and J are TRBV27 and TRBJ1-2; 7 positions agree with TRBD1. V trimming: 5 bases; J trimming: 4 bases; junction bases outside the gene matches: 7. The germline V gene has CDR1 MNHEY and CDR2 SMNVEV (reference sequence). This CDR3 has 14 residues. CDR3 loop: CASSPWDSSYGYTF. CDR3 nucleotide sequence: TGTGCCAGCAGTCCCTGGGACAGTTCCTATGGCTACACCTTC.

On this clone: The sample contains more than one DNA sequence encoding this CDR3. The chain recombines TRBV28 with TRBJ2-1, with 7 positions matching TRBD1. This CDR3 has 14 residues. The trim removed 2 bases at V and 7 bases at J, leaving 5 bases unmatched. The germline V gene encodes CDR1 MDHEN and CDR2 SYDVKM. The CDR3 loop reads CASSLVGGGNEQFF. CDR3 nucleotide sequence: TGTGCCAGCAGTTTAGTAGGGGGCGGAAATGAGCAGTTCTTC.

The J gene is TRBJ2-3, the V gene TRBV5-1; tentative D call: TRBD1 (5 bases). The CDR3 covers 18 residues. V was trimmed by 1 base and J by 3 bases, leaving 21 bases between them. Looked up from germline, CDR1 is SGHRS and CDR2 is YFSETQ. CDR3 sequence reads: CASSLWGDHRGKTDTQYF. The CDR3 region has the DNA TGCGCCAGCAGCTTGTGGGGCGATCATAGAGGAAAAACAGATACGCAGTATTTT.

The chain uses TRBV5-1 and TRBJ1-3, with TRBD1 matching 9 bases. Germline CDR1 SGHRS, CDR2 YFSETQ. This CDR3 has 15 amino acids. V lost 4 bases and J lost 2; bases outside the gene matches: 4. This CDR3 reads CASSTRDRAGNTIYF. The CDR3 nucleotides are TGCGCCAGCAGCACCCGGGACAGGGCTGGAAACACCATATATTTT.

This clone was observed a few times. This CDR3 reads CASSRAGGEGNYGYTF. The CDR3, as DNA: TGTGCCAGCAGTAGGGCAGGGGGTGAAGGGAACTATGGCTACACCTTC. The chain couples TRBV25-1 to TRBJ1-2; TRBD1 matches 7 bases. V shed 5 bases, J shed 2 bases, and the junction held 11 bases outside the gene matches. CDR1 and CDR2 from the germline V gene are MGHDK and SYGVNS. The CDR3 has 16 residues.

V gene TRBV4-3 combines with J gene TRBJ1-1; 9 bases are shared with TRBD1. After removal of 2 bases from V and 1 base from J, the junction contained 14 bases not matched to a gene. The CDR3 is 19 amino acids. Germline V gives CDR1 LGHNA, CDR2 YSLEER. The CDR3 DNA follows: TGCGCCAGCAGCCAAATGACAGGGGGGGTTTTTTCTGGGAACACTGAAGCTTTCTTT. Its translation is CASSQMTGGVFSGNTEAFF.

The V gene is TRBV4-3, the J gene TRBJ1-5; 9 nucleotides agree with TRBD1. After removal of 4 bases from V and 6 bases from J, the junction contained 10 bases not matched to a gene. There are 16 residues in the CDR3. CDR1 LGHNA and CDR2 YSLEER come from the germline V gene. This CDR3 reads CASSPTAGTGFQPQHF. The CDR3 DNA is TGCGCCAGCAGCCCAACCGCCGGGACAGGGTTTCAGCCCCAGCATTTT.

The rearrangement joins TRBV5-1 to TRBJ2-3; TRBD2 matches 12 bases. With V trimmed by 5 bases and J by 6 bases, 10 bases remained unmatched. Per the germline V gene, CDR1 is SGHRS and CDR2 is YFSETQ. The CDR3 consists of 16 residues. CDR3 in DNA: TGCGCCAGCAGGGCCGGACTAGCGGGGCCAGGCGATACGCAGTATTTT. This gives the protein CASRAGLAGPGDTQYF.

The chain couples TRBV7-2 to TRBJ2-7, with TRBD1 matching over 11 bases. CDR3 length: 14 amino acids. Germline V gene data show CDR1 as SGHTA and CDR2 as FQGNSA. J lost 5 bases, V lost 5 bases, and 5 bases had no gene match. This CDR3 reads CASSQDRGPHEQYF. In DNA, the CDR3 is TGTGCCAGCAGCCAGGACAGGGGGCCTCACGAGCAGTACTTC. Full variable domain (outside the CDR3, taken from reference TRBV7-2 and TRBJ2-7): GAGVSQSPSNKVTEKGKDVELRCDPISGHTALYWYRQSLGQGLEFLIYFQGNSAPDKSGLPSDRFSAERTGGSVSTLTIQRTQQEDSAVYLCASSQDRGPHEQYFGPGTRLTVT.

CDR3 protein: CASSEGLAFSYEQYF. For the CDR3, the DNA is TGTGCCAGCAGCGAGGGACTAGCGTTCTCCTACGAGCAGTACTTC. This chain uses TRBV9 with TRBJ2-7; 10 bases are shared with TRBD2. Germline values: CDR1 SGDLS, CDR2 YYNGEE. Trimming cost V 3 bases and J 0 bases; bases outside gene matches: 3. This CDR3 is built from 15 residues.

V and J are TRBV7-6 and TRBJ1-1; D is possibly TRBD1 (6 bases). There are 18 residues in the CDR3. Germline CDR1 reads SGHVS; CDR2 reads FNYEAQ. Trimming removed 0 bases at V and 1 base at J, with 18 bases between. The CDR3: CASSLAHAGAAPNTEAFF. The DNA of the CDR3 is TGTGCCAGCAGCTTAGCCCACGCAGGGGCTGCACCGAACACTGAAGCTTTCTTT.

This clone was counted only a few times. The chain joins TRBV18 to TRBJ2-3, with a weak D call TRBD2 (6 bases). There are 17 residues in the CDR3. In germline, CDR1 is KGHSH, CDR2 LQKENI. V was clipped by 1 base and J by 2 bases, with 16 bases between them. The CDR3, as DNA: TGTGCCAGCTCACCACGGAATCCGGGAGTGAACACAGATACGCAGTATTTT. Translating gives CASSPRNPGVNTDTQYF. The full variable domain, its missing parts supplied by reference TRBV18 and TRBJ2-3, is NAGVMQNPRHLVRRRGQEARLRCSPMKGHSHVYWYRQLPEEGLKFMVYLQKENIIDESGMPKERFSAEFPKEGPSILRIQQVVRGDSAAYFCASSPRNPGVNTDTQYFGPGTRLTVL.

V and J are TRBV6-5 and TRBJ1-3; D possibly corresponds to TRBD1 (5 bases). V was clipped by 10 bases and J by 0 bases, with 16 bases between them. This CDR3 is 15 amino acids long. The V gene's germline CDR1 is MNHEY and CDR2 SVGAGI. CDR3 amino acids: CATDGTAGSGNTIYF. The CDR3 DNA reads TGTGCCACCGACGGGACTGCTGGCTCTGGAAACACCATATATTTT.

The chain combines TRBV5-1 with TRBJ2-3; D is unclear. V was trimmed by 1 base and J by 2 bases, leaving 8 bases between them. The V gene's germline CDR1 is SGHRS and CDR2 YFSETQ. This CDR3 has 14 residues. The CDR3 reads CASSLQRNTDTQYF. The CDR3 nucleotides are TGCGCCAGCAGCTTGCAGCGAAACACAGATACGCAGTATTTT.

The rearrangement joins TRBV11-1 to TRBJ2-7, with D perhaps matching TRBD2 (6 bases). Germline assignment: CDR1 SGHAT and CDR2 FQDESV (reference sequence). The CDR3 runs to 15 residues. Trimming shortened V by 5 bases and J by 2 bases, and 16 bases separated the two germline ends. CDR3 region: CASSRGGSGAYEQYF. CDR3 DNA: TGTGCCAGCAGCCGGGGAGGTAGTGGCGCCTACGAGCAGTACTTC.

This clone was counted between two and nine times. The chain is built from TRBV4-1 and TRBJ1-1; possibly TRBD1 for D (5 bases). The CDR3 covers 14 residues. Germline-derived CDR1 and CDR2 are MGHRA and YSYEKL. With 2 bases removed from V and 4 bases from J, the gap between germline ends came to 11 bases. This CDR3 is CASSQPRRGTEAFF. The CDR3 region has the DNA TGCGCCAGCAGCCAACCTCGTAGGGGCACTGAAGCTTTCTTT.

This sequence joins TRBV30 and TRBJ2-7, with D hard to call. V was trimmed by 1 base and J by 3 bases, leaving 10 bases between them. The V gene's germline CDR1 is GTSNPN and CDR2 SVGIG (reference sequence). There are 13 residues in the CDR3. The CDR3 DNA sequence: TGTGCCTGGAGTGAGGTCTGGAGCTACGAGCAGTACTTC. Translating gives CAWSEVWSYEQYF. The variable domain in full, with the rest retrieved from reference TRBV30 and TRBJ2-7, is SQTIHQWPATLVQPVGSPLSLECTVEGTSNPNLYWYRQAAGRGLQLLFYSVGIGQISSEVPQNLSASRPQDRQFILSSKKLLLSDSGFYLCAWSEVWSYEQYFGPGTRLTVT.

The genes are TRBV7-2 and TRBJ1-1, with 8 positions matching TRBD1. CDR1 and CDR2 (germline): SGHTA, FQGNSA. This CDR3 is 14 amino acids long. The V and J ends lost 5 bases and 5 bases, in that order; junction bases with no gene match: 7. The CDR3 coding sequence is TGTGCCAGCAGCGACAGGGGACCGTGGACTGAAGCTTTCTTT. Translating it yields CASSDRGPWTEAFF.

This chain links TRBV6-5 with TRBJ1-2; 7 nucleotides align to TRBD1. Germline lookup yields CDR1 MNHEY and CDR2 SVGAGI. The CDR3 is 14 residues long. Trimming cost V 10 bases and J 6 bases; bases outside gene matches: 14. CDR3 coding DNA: TGTGCCACCCAACCGACTTGGACAGGCGATGGCTACACCTTC. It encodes CATQPTWTGDGYTF.